One and the same sample provided the 10 T cell receptor beta chains below, sequenced in a study of OX40 agonist ivuxolimab in advanced cancers. Clones were sequenced by immunoSEQ multiplex PCR, and TCRdb holds only the in-frame ones, with some missing. Here the sample spans tens of thousands of clones, 90% being singletons. Sequenced here: CD4+ or CD8+ T cells sorted from blood, sampled in a trial of the OX40 agonist ivuxolimab. All receptors come from an adult with an advanced solid tumor such as melanoma, head and neck, liver or kidney cancer.

The V call is TRBV21-1, the J call TRBJ2-7; no DNA check was done on the table's D call, TRBD2. TRBV21-1 is annotated as a pseudogene. This CDR3 comprises 15 residues. This chain's CDR3 is CASSSRTAKYGREYF. DNA for the CDR3: TGTGCCAGCAGCAGCAGGACCGCCAAATACGGGCGGGAGTACTTC.

V and J are TRBV7-9 and TRBJ2-2; D perhaps matches TRBD2 (6 bases). Germline V lookup: CDR1 SEHNR, CDR2 FQNEAQ (reference sequence). The CDR3 totals 17 residues. The V and J ends lost 2 bases and 3 bases respectively, with 16 bases between them. The CDR3 sequence: CASSLYEIGGDTGELFF. CDR3 bases: TGTGCCAGCAGCTTATATGAGATCGGGGGAGACACCGGGGAGCTGTTTTTT.

The chain links TRBV19 to TRBJ1-2; D is possibly TRBD1 (6 bases). V lost 3 bases to trimming and J lost 2 bases, with 13 bases between them. This CDR3 has 15 residues. Germline assignment: CDR1 LNHDA and CDR2 SQIVND (reference sequence). CDR3 bases: TGTGCCAGTAGTATTACCGCAGGACAGAACTATGGCTACACCTTC. Protein sequence: CASSITAGQNYGYTF.

CDR3 coding DNA: TGTGCCAGCAGCGTGGACGGGACGCTGTGGGATAGCAATCAGCCCCAGCATTTT. Its translation is CASSVDGTLWDSNQPQHF. V and J are TRBV7-9 and TRBJ1-5; maybe TRBD1 (5 bases). The CDR3 has 18 amino acids. The germline V gene encodes CDR1 SEHNR and CDR2 FQNEAQ (reference sequence). Trimming took off 5 bases at V and 0 bases at J, with 20 bases between the two ends. The full variable domain, its missing parts supplied by reference TRBV7-9 and TRBJ1-5, is DTGVSQNPRHKITKRGQNVTFRCDPISEHNRLYWYRQTLGQGPEFLTYFQNEAQLEKSRLLSDRFSAERPKGSFSTLEIQRTEQGDSAMYLCASSVDGTLWDSNQPQHFGDGTRLSIL.

This chain uses TRBV4-2 with TRBJ2-7; 8 bases are shared with TRBD1. This CDR3 region has 15 residues. V shed 4 bases, J shed 5 bases, and the junction held 10 bases outside the gene matches. Germline values: CDR1 LGHNA, CDR2 YNFKEQ. CDR3 protein: CASSRPDRGPNEQYF. The CDR3 DNA reads TGTGCCAGCAGCCGCCCCGACAGGGGACCCAACGAGCAGTACTTC.

The chain joins TRBV30 to TRBJ1-2, with D possibly being TRBD1 (6 bases). The CDR3 has 12 residues. The germline gives CDR1 GTSNPN, CDR2 SVGIG (reference sequence). V lost 8 bases and J lost 4, with 14 bases in between. The CDR3 reads CATGGGFYGYTF. In DNA, the CDR3 is TGTGCCACAGGAGGGGGGTTCTATGGCTACACCTTC.

The J gene is TRBJ2-5, the V gene TRBV5-1, with D perhaps TRBD1 or TRBD2 (5 bases each). The V end was cut by 1 base, the J end by 5 bases, with 18 bases between. Germline V CDR1 and CDR2: SGHRS, YFSETQ. The CDR3 is 16 residues long. The CDR3 coding sequence is TGCGCCAGCAGCTTGTCTGTGCGGGCAGGGTCGGAGACCCAGTACTTC. Encoded protein: CASSLSVRAGSETQYF. Complete variable domain (other parts from reference TRBV5-1 and TRBJ2-5): KAGVTQTPRYLIKTRGQQVTLSCSPISGHRSVSWYQQTPGQGLQFLFEYFSETQRNKGNFPGRFSGRQFSNSRSEMNVSTLELGDSALYLCASSLSVRAGSETQYFGPGTRLLVL.

This clone was found once. This chain connects TRBV28 to TRBJ2-7, with TRBD1 matching over 7 bases. J gave up 2 bases and V 9 bases, and 7 bases lay outside the gene matches. CDR1 is MDHEN, CDR2 SYDVKM, per germline. This CDR3 has 13 amino acids. This CDR3 reads CASTGTDAYEQYF. For the CDR3, the DNA is TGTGCCAGTACCGGGACAGACGCCTACGAGCAGTACTTC.

This chain links TRBV5-6 with TRBJ2-1, with D perhaps matching TRBD1 or TRBD2 (5 bases each). V was shortened by 6 bases and J by 3 bases, with 22 bases between the two germline ends. The CDR3 has 17 amino acids. Per the germline V gene, CDR1 is SGHDT and CDR2 is YYEEEE. In nucleotides, the CDR3 is TGTGCCAGCACTCCGGGGCCCCAACAGAGACACTACAATGAGCAGTTCTTC. Its translation: CASTPGPQQRHYNEQFF.

V and J are TRBV30 and TRBJ2-1, with D unclear. The germline V gene has CDR1 GTSNPN and CDR2 SVGIG (reference sequence). The CDR3 loop spans 14 amino acids. Trimming pared 2 bases from V and 0 bases from J, leaving 8 bases between. CDR3 sequence: CAWSLSGSYNEQFF. The CDR3 bases are TGTGCCTGGAGTCTCTCTGGCTCCTACAATGAGCAGTTCTTC.